This T cell receptor beta chain stems from a study of Ad26.COV2.S vaccination and SARS-CoV-2 variants. Study-wide results and caveats: Responses of spike-specific T cells (both CD8+ and CD4+) reportedly showed substantial breadth after vaccination.

Sequencing was performed with immunoSEQ multiplex PCR; in TCRdb, only in-frame clones are kept and a portion is missing. The sample records roughly 150,000 clones, approximately 90% being singletons. In germline, CDR1 is SQVTM, CDR2 ANQGSEA. CDR3 size: 13 residues. Trimming shortened V by 7 bases and J by 3 bases, and 16 bases separated the two germline ends. As concerns this clone: Its antigen is not identified.

The chain employs TRBV29-1 and TRBJ2-7, with D perhaps TRBD1 or TRBD2 (5 bases each). The sample in question was peripheral blood, obtained after recovery from COVID-19. This sequence was found in a human donor who had recovered from COVID-19. The CDR3 spells CSAITGTVYEQYF. In DNA form, the CDR3 reads TGCAGCGCCATTACCGGGACGGTCTACGAGCAGTACTTC.